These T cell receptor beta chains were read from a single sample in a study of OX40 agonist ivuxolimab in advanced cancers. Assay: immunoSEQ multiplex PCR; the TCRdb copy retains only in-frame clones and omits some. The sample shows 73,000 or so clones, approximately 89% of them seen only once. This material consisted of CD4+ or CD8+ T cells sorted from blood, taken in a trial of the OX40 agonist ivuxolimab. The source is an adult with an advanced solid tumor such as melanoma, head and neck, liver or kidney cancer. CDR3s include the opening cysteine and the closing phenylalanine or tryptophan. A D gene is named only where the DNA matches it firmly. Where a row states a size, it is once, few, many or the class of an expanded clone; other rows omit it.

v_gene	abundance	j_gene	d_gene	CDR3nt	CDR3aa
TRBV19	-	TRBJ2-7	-	TGTGCCAGTAGTATATCCGGCGGGGCCTTGAGCTCCTACGAGCAGTACTTC	CASSISGGALSSYEQYF
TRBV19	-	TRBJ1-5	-	TGTGCCAGTACGGGGGATTACAATCAGCCCCAGCATTTT	CASTGDYNQPQHF
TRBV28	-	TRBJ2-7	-	TGTGCCAGCACCCAACACCCTCTCGAGCAGTACTTC	CASTQHPLEQYF
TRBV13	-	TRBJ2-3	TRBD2	TGTGCCAGCAGCTTAGGCCCCGGACTAGCGGGGAGCACAGATACGCAGTATTTT	CASSLGPGLAGSTDTQYF
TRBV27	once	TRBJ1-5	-	TGTGCCAGCAGGGAGGGACACCAGAGTAATCAGCCCCAGCATTTT	CASREGHQSNQPQHF
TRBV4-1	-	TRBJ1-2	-	TGCGCCAGCAGCCAAAGGGAGGGGCACCTATCCTATGGCTACACCTTC	CASSQREGHLSYGYTF
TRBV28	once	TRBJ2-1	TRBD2	TGTGCCAGCAGTCGTGGGGGGGAACCTTACAATGAGCAGTTCTTC	CASSRGGEPYNEQFF
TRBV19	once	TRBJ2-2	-	TGTGCCAGTAAGAACAGGAACACCGGGGAGCTGTTTTTT	CASKNRNTGELFF
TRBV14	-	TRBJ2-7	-	TGTGCCAGCAGCCTCCGGGACGTCCACGAGCAGTACTTC	CASSLRDVHEQYF
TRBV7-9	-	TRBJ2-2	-	TGTGCCAGCAGCTTGGACACCGGGGAGCTGTTTTTT	CASSLDTGELFF
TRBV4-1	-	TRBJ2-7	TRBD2	TGCGCCAGCAGCCAAGATGCCCCTAGCGGGGTAGTCAACGAGCAGTACTTC	CASSQDAPSGVVNEQYF
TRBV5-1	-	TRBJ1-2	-	TGCGCCAGCAGACAGCAGTCACGGGTAAACTATGGCTACACCTTC	CASRQQSRVNYGYTF
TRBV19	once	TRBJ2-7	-	TGTGCCAGTAGGACGCTAGCGCTGTCCTCCTACGAGCAGTACTTC	CASRTLALSSYEQYF
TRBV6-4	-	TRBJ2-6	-	TGTGCCAGCAGTGAGTTGACAAACCTCTCTGGGGCCAACGTCCTGACTTTC	CASSELTNLSGANVLTF
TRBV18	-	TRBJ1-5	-	TGTGCCAGCTCATCTACGGGGAGCAATCAGCCCCAGCATTTT	CASSSTGSNQPQHF
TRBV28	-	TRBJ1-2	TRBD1	TGTGCCAGCAGTTTAGCGGACAGGGCCATTGCTAACTATGGCTACACCTTC	CASSLADRAIANYGYTF
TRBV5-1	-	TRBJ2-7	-	TGCGCCAGCAGCTTGGAACAGATGCTTAATGAGCAGTACTTC	CASSLEQMLNEQYF
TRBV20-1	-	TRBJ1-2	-	TGCAGTGCTTCGACGGTGTACGGCTACACCTTC	CSASTVYGYTF
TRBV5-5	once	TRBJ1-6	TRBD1	TGTGCCAGCAGCTCAAGACAGGGTCATTCACCCCTCCACTTT	CASSSRQGHSPLHF
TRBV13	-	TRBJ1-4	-	TGTGCCAGCAGCGCCGCCCGCCTGTGGGATGAAAAACTGTTTTTT	CASSAARLWDEKLFF
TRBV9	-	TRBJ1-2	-	TGTGCCAGCAGCGCCTTGACAGCAAACTATGGCTACACCTTC	CASSALTANYGYTF
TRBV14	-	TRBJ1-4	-	TGTGCCAGCAGCCAAGTACGAAGCCCGGGGGAAAAACTGTTTTTT	CASSQVRSPGEKLFF
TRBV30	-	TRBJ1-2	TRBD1	TGTGCCTGGAGCAGGGGGCCTGGCTACACCTTC	CAWSRGPGYTF
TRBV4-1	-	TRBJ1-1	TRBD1	TGCGCCAGCAGCCATTCGGGACAGTTGAACACTGAAGCTTTCTTT	CASSHSGQLNTEAFF
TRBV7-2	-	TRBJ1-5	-	TGTGCCAGCAGCGTACAGGGAAATCAGCCCCAGCATTTT	CASSVQGNQPQHF
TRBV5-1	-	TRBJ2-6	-	TGCGCCAGCAGCTTGGAAGGGTCTGGGGCCAACGTCCTGACTTTC	CASSLEGSGANVLTF
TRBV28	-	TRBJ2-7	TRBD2	TGTGCCACCTACCGCGGGAGGTCCTACGAGCAGTACTTC	CATYRGRSYEQYF
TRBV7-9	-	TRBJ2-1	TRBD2	TGTGCCAGCAGCTTATTAGGCGGGAGGGAAGAGCAGTTCTTC	CASSLLGGREEQFF
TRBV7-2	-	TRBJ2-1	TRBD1	TGTGCCAGCAGCCGGGGGGACAGGGATTCTGAGCAGTTCTTC	CASSRGDRDSEQFF
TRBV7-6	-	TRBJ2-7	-	TGTGCCAGCAGCTTGTTCCAGGGAATCAACGAGCAGTACTTC	CASSLFQGINEQYF
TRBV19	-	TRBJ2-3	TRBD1	TGTGCCAGTAGTAGACAGGGAACAGATACGCAGTATTTT	CASSRQGTDTQYF
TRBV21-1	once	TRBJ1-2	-	TGTGCCAGCACCCCAGCCGGACAGGCCCCTAACTATGGCTACACCTTC	CASTPAGQAPNYGYTF
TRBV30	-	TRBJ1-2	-	TGTGCCTGGAGGAAAGGGGACCTTAACTATGGCTACACCTTC	CAWRKGDLNYGYTF
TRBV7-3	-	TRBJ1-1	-	TGTGCCAGCAGCTCCACAAGATGGGCTGAAGCTTTCTTT	CASSSTRWAEAFF
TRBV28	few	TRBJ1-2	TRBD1	TGTGCCAGCAGCCCCAGGGACAGGGCCCTCTATGGCTACACCTTC	CASSPRDRALYGYTF
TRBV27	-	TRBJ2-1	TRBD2	TGTGCCAGCAGTTGGGCACTAGCGAGTGAGCAGTTCTTC	CASSWALASEQFF
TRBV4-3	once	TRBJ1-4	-	TGCGCCAGCAGCCAAGTCCCCAGGGGAGCTAATGAAAAACTGTTTTTT	CASSQVPRGANEKLFF
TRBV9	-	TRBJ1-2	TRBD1	TGTGCCAGCAACCCGGGACAGAATACCTATGGCTACACCTTC	CASNPGQNTYGYTF
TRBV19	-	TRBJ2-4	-	TGTGCCAGTAGAGGCAAAAACATTCAGTACTTC	CASRGKNIQYF
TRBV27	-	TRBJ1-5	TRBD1	TGTGCCAGCTCGTCGAGGCCGGGACAGAGATACAATCAGCCCCAGCATTTT	CASSSRPGQRYNQPQHF
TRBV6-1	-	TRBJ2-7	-	TGTGCCAGCAGTGACTTAGGGGGGTACGAGCAGTACTTC	CASSDLGGYEQYF
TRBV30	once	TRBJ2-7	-	TGTGCCTGGAGCAGAGGACAGTTGGAGCAGTACTTC	CAWSRGQLEQYF
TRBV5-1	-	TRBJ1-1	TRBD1	TGCGCCAGCAGCTTTTCGGGACAGGAGGTACTTGAAGCTTTCTTT	CASSFSGQEVLEAFF
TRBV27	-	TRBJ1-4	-	TGTGCCAGCAGCGGAACGGGCCCGCCCCGGGGAGGTGAAAAACTGTTTTTT	CASSGTGPPRGGEKLFF
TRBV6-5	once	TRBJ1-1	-	TGTGCCAGCAGTTACTCAAGAGGGATCGTGGGGACTGAAGCTTTCTTT	CASSYSRGIVGTEAFF